This entry features one T cell receptor beta chain sequence. As yet, its antigen is unknown. The germline V gene has CDR1 KGHSH and CDR2 LQKENI. The CDR3 length is 13 residues. V was pared by 5 bases and J by 5 bases, with 10 bases between. Study-wide results and limits: Tumor Treg TCRs overlapped most with tumor naive CD4+ cells. The larger-cohort validation was restricted to a single TCR beta V-J rearrangement rather than whole repertoires.

Naive CD4+ cells had CD25+ Tregs removed. Full-length variable regions came from constant-region reverse primers plus semi-nested Nested Universal Primer A PCR. MiXCR, run by TCRdb on the 5' RACE reads, gives a single entry per CDR3 protein. The sample consists of approximately 40,000 distinct CDR3 sequences, approximately 17% of them appearing once. This chain links TRBV18 with TRBJ1-3; D not certain. Material: naive CD4+ T cells sorted from a lymph node. Noted subset: naive CD4+ T cells, CD4+CD45RA+CD25-. The sequence was obtained from a female donor with breast cancer. As DNA, the CDR3 is TGTGCCAGCTCAGTCGGCGGAAGAAACACCATATATTTT. Protein sequence: CASSVGGRNTIYF.